These T cell receptor beta chains were read from a single sample in a study of blood T cell repertoires in COVID-19. Assay used: immunoSEQ multiplex PCR; TCRdb lists only in-frame clones, some missing. The sample yields approximately 66,000 clones, 87% seen once. Sequencing was done on a sample of peripheral blood. Receptors originate from a man between 60 and 70 years old with acute or convalescent COVID-19. CDR3s include the opening cysteine and the closing phenylalanine or tryptophan. D genes are given only for firm matches. The size entry is marked missing in some rows and otherwise reads once, few, many or a size class.

V: TRBV4-2
size: -
length: 12
J: TRBJ2-7
D: -
CDR3: CASSQVAGEQYF
DNA: TGTGCCAGCAGCCAAGTTGCGGGCGAGCAGTACTTC

V: TRBV4-3
size: -
length: 14
J: TRBJ1-5
D: -
CDR3: CASSQDMSNQPQHF
DNA: TGCGCCAGCAGCCAAGATATGAGCAATCAGCCCCAGCATTTT

V: TRBV7-2
size: -
length: 13
J: TRBJ1-2
D: -
CDR3: CASSLEYRRGYTF
DNA: TGTGCCAGCAGCTTAGAATACAGACGGGGCTACACCTTC

V: TRBV3-1/TRBV3-2
size: -
length: 17
J: TRBJ1-3
D: -
CDR3: CASSQDTYGGGRNTIYF
DNA: TGTGCCAGCAGCCAAGATACATATGGGGGGGGAAGAAACACCATATATTTT

V: TRBV9
size: -
length: 16
J: TRBJ2-3
D: TRBD2
CDR3: CASSGRTSGGTDTQYF
DNA: TGTGCCAGCAGCGGCCGGACTAGCGGGGGAACAGATACGCAGTATTTT

V: TRBV28
size: once
length: 16
J: TRBJ2-7
D: TRBD2
CDR3: CASSFHLAGLTYEQYF
DNA: TGTGCCAGCAGTTTCCATCTAGCGGGCCTAACCTACGAGCAGTACTTC

V: TRBV7-8
size: -
length: 13
J: TRBJ1-1
D: -
CDR3: CASSFGRGTEAFF
DNA: TGTGCCAGCAGCTTCGGCAGGGGCACTGAAGCTTTCTTT

V: TRBV6-5
size: -
length: 15
J: TRBJ1-6
D: -
CDR3: CASTQGGSYNSPLHF
DNA: TGTGCCAGCACTCAGGGAGGCTCCTATAATTCACCCCTCCACTTT

V: TRBV2
size: -
length: 16
J: TRBJ2-1
D: TRBD1
CDR3: CASRQGTGGFFNEQFF
DNA: TGTGCCAGCAGGCAAGGGACAGGGGGTTTCTTCAATGAGCAGTTCTTC

V: TRBV7-2
size: -
length: 15
J: TRBJ1-4
D: TRBD1
CDR3: CASSFVTGVGEKLFF
DNA: TGTGCCAGCAGCTTCGTGACAGGGGTAGGAGAAAAACTGTTTTTT

V: TRBV30
size: -
length: 17
J: TRBJ1-1
D: TRBD1
CDR3: CAWNRDRAKSLNTEAFF
DNA: TGTGCCTGGAACAGGGACAGGGCCAAATCCTTGAACACTGAAGCTTTCTTT

V: TRBV11-2
size: -
length: 13
J: TRBJ1-2
D: TRBD1
CDR3: CASSPQGENGYTF
DNA: TGTGCCAGCAGCCCTCAGGGGGAAAATGGCTACACCTTC

V: TRBV5-4
size: -
length: 16
J: TRBJ2-7
D: TRBD2
CDR3: CASSLFPTGGAYEQYF
DNA: TGTGCCAGCAGCTTGTTTCCCACGGGAGGAGCCTACGAGCAGTACTTC

V: TRBV21-1
size: -
length: 13
J: TRBJ2-7
D: -
CDR3: CASSTGTAYEQYF
DNA: TGTGCCAGCAGCACTGGGACAGCCTACGAGCAGTACTTC

V: TRBV5-6
size: -
length: 15
J: TRBJ1-5
D: -
CDR3: CASSLGGYSNQPQHF
DNA: TGTGCCAGCAGCCTAGGGGGATATAGCAATCAGCCCCAGCATTTT

V: TRBV27
size: -
length: 13
J: TRBJ1-4
D: -
CDR3: CASGSTVNEKLFF
DNA: TGTGCCAGCGGTTCGACAGTTAATGAAAAACTGTTTTTT

V: TRBV10-1
size: -
length: 13
J: TRBJ1-2
D: -
CDR3: CASSEHEGYGYTF
DNA: TGCGCCAGCAGTGAACACGAGGGCTATGGCTACACCTTC

V: TRBV5-1
size: -
length: 16
J: TRBJ2-1
D: TRBD1
CDR3: CASSPRTGGTYNEQFF
DNA: TGCGCCAGCAGCCCGAGGACAGGGGGAACCTACAATGAGCAGTTCTTC

V: TRBV7-8
size: -
length: 15
J: TRBJ2-2
D: TRBD2
CDR3: CASSLGTSGVGELFF
DNA: TGTGCCAGCAGCTTAGGGACTAGCGGTGTCGGGGAGCTGTTTTTT

V: TRBV9
size: -
length: 14
J: TRBJ2-7
D: TRBD2
CDR3: CASSTGGEAYEQYF
DNA: TGTGCCAGCAGCACCGGGGGGGAAGCCTACGAGCAGTACTTC

V: TRBV24-1
size: -
length: 18
J: TRBJ1-2
D: TRBD1
CDR3: CATSDFQKDRLYNYGYTF
DNA: TGTGCCACCAGTGATTTCCAAAAGGACAGGCTTTATAACTATGGCTACACCTTC

V: TRBV11-2
size: -
length: 19
J: TRBJ2-1
D: TRBD2
CDR3: CASSPRFSGGRSSYNEQFF
DNA: TGTGCCAGCAGCCCTCGGTTTAGCGGGGGGCGTAGCTCCTACAATGAGCAGTTCTTC